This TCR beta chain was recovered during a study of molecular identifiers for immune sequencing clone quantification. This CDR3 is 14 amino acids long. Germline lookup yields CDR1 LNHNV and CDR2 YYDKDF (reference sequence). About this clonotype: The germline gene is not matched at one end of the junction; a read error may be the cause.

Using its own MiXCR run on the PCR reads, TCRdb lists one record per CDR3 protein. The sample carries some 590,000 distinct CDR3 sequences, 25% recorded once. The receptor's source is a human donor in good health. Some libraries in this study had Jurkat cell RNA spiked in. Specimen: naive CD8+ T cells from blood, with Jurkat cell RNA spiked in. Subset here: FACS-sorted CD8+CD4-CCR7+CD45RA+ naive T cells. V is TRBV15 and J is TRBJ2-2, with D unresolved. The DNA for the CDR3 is TGTGCCACCAGGGCGGCCCCGAATACCGGGGAGCTGTTTTTT. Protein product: CATRAAPNTGELFF. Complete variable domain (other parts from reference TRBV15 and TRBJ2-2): DAMVIQNPRYQVTQFGKPVTLSCSQTLNHNVMYWYQQKSSQAPKLLFHYYDKDFNNEADTPDNFQSRRPNTSFCFLDIRSPGLGDTAMYLCATRAAPNTGELFFGEGSRLTVL.